This entry is about one TCR beta chain. The data were taken from a study of T cells in Graves' hyperthyroidism and ophthalmopathy. The investigators amplified TCR beta CDR3 regions from RNA transcripts. HTBI primers were used for first-round RT-PCR of the TCR CDR3. TCRdb reprocessed the multiplex PCR reads with MiXCR, giving one entry per CDR3 protein. The sample lists around 400,000 distinct CDR3 sequences, around 16% occurring once. CDR1 SEHNR and CDR2 FQNEAQ come from the germline V gene (reference sequence). V gave up 2 bases and J gave up 3 bases, with 14 bases separating them. CDR3 size: 16 residues.

The clonotype comes from a woman between 18 and 30 years old with Graves' hyperthyroidism that later progressed to Graves' ophthalmopathy. The sample comprised blood. The chain uses TRBV7-9 and TRBJ2-4; tentatively, D is TRBD1 (6 bases). CDR3 bases: TGTGCCAGCAGCTTATGGGGGCTTTTGGGCAAAAACATTCAGTACTTC. Its translation is CASSLWGLLGKNIQYF.